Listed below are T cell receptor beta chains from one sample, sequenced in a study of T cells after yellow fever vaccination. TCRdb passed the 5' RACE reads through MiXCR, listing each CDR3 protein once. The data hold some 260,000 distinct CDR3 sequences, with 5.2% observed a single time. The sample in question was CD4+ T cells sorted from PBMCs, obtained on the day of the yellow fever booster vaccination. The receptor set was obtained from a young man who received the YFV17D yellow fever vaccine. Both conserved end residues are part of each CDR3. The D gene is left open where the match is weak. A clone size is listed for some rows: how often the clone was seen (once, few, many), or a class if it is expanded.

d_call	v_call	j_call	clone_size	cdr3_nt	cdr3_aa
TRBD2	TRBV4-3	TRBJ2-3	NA	TGCGCCAGCAGCCAAGATCTGGGGAGGGTAACCTGGTATTTT	CASSQDLGRVTWYF
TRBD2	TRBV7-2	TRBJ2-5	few	TGTGCCAGCAGCATTGGACTAGCGGGGGGGCAAGAGACCCAGTACTTC	CASSIGLAGGQETQYF
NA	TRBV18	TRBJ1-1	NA	TGTGCCAGCTCACCACCGGGCAGGAACACTGAAGCTTTCTTT	CASSPPGRNTEAFF
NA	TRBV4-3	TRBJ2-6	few	TGCGCCAGCAGCCAAGAGACTTGGGCCAACGTCCTGACTTTC	CASSQETWANVLTF
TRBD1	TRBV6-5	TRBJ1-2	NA	TGTGCCAGCAGTCCCCTTGGACAGGGGAACTATGGCTACACCTTC	CASSPLGQGNYGYTF
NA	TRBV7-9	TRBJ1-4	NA	TGTGCCAGCAGCTTCTTCGGGGTTGATGAAAAACTGTTTTTT	CASSFFGVDEKLFF
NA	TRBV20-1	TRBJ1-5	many	TGCAGTGCAAAGCTGGTGGGTGGTCGTCAGCCCCAGCATTTT	CSAKLVGGRQPQHF
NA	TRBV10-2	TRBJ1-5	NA	TGCGCCAGCAGTGAGAGTCAGATCAATCAGCCCCAGCATTTT	CASSESQINQPQHF
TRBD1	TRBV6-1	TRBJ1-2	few	TGTGCCAGCAGTAGAGACAGCCAGGGGGATTATGGCTACACCTTC	CASSRDSQGDYGYTF
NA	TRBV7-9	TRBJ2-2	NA	TGTGCCAGCAGCTTTCTTTCCGGCATCGGGGGAACCGGGGAGCTGTTTTTT	CASSFLSGIGGTGELFF
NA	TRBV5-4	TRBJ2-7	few	TGTGCCAGCAGCCCAGGGTGGGACACCTCCTACGAGCAGTACTTC	CASSPGWDTSYEQYF
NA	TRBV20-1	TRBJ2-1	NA	TGCAGTGCTGCCTGGGGGTGGAATGAGCAGTTCTTC	CSAAWGWNEQFF
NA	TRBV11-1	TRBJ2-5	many	TGTGCCAGCAGCTTACAGGGATACCAAGAGACCCAGTACTTC	CASSLQGYQETQYF
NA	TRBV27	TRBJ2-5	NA	TGTGCCAGCAGTGCGAGGGTTAGGGAGACCCAGTACTTC	CASSARVRETQYF
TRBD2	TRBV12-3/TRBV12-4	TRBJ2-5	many	TGTGCCAGCAGTGCCGGACTAGATCAAGAGACCCAGTACTTC	CASSAGLDQETQYF
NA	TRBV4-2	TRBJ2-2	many	TGTGCCAGCAGCCGACAAGGCCCGGGGGCGAACACCGGGGAGCTGTTTTTT	CASSRQGPGANTGELFF
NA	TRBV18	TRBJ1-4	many	TGTGCCAGCTCCCGTGCAAGCGAAAAACTGTTTTTT	CASSRASEKLFF
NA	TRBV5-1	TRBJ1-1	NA	TGCGCCAGCAGCTTGGCCCGGAGGGCGGGCACTGAAGCTTTCTTT	CASSLARRAGTEAFF
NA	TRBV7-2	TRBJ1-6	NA	TGTGCCAGCAGCTGGACAGATAATAATTCACCCCTCCACTTT	CASSWTDNNSPLHF
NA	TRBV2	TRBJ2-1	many	TGTGCCAGCAGTGAAAACTATGAGCAGTTCTTC	CASSENYEQFF
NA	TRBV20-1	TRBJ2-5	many	TGCAGTGCTAGTCCCCCCCGTATTGTAGCCCAGTACTTC	CSASPPRIVAQYF
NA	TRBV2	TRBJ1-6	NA	TGTGCCAGCGGCACAGATTCTTCACCCCTCCACTTT	CASGTDSSPLHF
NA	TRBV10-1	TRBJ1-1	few	TGCGCCAGCCAAAAACAGGCGAACACTGAAGCTTTCTTT	CASQKQANTEAFF
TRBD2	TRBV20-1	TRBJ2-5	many	TGCAGTGCTGGACTAGCGGGGGGAGGGGAGACCCAGTACTTC	CSAGLAGGGETQYF
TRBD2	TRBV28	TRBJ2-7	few	TGTGCCAGCAGTTCCCCGGGGAGGGAGGGGGAGCAGTACTTC	CASSSPGREGEQYF
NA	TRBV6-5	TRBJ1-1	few	TGTGCCAGCAGTTACTCGATCATCGGTGGGGTCGGCACTGAAGCTTTCTTT	CASSYSIIGGVGTEAFF
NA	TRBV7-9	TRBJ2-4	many	TGTGCCAGCAGCCGGGTCCCCTTAGCCAAAAACATTCAGTACTTC	CASSRVPLAKNIQYF
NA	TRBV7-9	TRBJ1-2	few	TGTGCCAGCAGCCCGCCGGGAGGACAGAAATATAGCTACACCTTC	CASSPPGGQKYSYTF
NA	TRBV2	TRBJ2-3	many	TGTGCCAGCATGCGGGCTAGCACAGATACGCAGTATTTT	CASMRASTDTQYF
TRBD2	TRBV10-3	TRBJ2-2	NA	TGTGCCATCAGTGAGTCGAGGGTAATAAGCGGGGAAGCGAACACCGGGGAGCTGTTTTTT	CAISESRVISGEANTGELFF
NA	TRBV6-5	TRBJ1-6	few	TGTGCCAGCAGTTACTTGGGGGGCAGGTATAATTCACCCCTCCACTTT	CASSYLGGRYNSPLHF
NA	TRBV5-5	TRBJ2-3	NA	TGTGCCAGCAGCTCCAAGGGGGGTAGCACAGATACGCAGTATTTT	CASSSKGGSTDTQYF
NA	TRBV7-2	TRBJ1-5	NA	TGTGCCAGCAGGGAGGGCGGGGTTAGCAATCAGCCCCAGCATTTT	CASREGGVSNQPQHF
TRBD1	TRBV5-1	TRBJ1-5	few	TGCGCCAGCAGCCCTGGGACAGGGGGTGGATATAATCAGCCCCAGCATTTT	CASSPGTGGGYNQPQHF
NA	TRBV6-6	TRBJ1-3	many	NA	CASILEQQGNTIYF
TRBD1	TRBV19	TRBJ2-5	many	TGTGCCAGTAGTACCGGGACAGGGGCGCAAGAGACCCAGTACTTC	CASSTGTGAQETQYF
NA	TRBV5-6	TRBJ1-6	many	TGTGCCAGCAGCTGGAAACAGGACCTTGATAATTCACCCCTCCACTTT	CASSWKQDLDNSPLHF